Listed below are T cell receptor beta chains from one sample, sequenced in a study of blood T cell repertoires in COVID-19. This table comes from immunoSEQ multiplex PCR, and its TCRdb copy is limited to in-frame clones, with some not included. The data contain around 260,000 clones, roughly nine tenths of them singletons. Sequenced: peripheral blood. The receptors come from a woman aged 25 to 39 with COVID-19, enrolled during active disease. Each CDR3 is given with its conserved first and last residue. Fields, in order: D gene, V gene, clone size, J gene, CDR3 protein, CDR3 DNA. A D gene is named only where the DNA matches it firmly. Clone size is shown for a subset of rows, as once, few, many or a class of expanded clone.

D: -
V: TRBV27
size: few
J: TRBJ1-3
CDR3: CASSLTGSSGNTIYF
DNA: TGTGCCAGCAGTTTAACAGGGAGCTCTGGAAACACCATATATTTT

D: -
V: TRBV19
size: -
J: TRBJ2-2
CDR3: CASNSNANTGELFF
DNA: TGTGCCAGTAACTCCAACGCGAACACCGGGGAGCTGTTTTTT

D: TRBD1
V: TRBV7-9
size: -
J: TRBJ1-1
CDR3: CASSKSTGADTEAFF
DNA: TGTGCCAGCAGCAAATCGACAGGGGCTGACACTGAAGCTTTCTTT

D: -
V: TRBV18
size: once
J: TRBJ2-2
CDR3: CASSPERESTGELFF
DNA: TGTGCCAGCTCACCAGAACGGGAGAGCACCGGGGAGCTGTTTTTT

D: TRBD1
V: TRBV25-1
size: -
J: TRBJ1-2
CDR3: CASSGDSGYGYTF
DNA: TGTGCCAGCAGTGGGGACAGCGGCTATGGCTACACCTTC

D: TRBD1
V: TRBV28
size: -
J: TRBJ1-4
CDR3: CASSLYRGQGGEKLFF
DNA: TGTGCCAGCAGTCTATATCGTGGACAGGGAGGTGAAAAACTGTTTTTT

D: TRBD1
V: TRBV10-2
size: -
J: TRBJ1-6
CDR3: CASGQQGRGSPLHF
DNA: TGCGCCAGCGGACAACAGGGGAGAGGCTCACCCCTCCACTTT

D: TRBD1
V: TRBV19
size: -
J: TRBJ2-5
CDR3: CASSMGQGTIETQYF
DNA: TGTGCCAGTAGTATGGGACAGGGGACGATAGAGACCCAGTACTTC

D: -
V: TRBV27
size: -
J: TRBJ2-7
CDR3: CASSLWQGSYEQYF
DNA: TGTGCCAGCAGTTTGTGGCAGGGCTCCTACGAGCAGTACTTC

D: TRBD1
V: TRBV5-4
size: -
J: TRBJ1-2
CDR3: CASSGRQGVVYGYTF
DNA: TGTGCCAGCAGCGGGCGACAGGGGGTGGTCTATGGCTACACCTTC

D: -
V: TRBV7-9
size: -
J: TRBJ1-2
CDR3: CASRIDTEYYGYTF
DNA: TGTGCCAGCAGGATAGATACAGAGTACTATGGCTACACCTTC

D: -
V: TRBV7-9
size: -
J: TRBJ2-3
CDR3: CASSPGSTDTQYF
DNA: TGTGCCAGCAGCCCCGGGTCCACAGATACGCAGTATTTT

D: TRBD1
V: TRBV18
size: -
J: TRBJ1-3
CDR3: CASSTGGISGNTIYF
DNA: TGTGCCAGCTCAACAGGGGGAATCTCTGGAAACACCATATATTTT

D: TRBD1
V: TRBV19
size: -
J: TRBJ1-5
CDR3: CASSAGTGQFGQPQHF
DNA: TGTGCCAGTAGTGCCGGGACAGGGCAGTTTGGTCAGCCCCAGCATTTT

D: -
V: TRBV5-6
size: -
J: TRBJ2-2
CDR3: CASSFPAGSNTGELFF
DNA: TGTGCCAGCAGCTTCCCGGCAGGCTCGAACACCGGGGAGCTGTTTTTT

D: -
V: TRBV29-1
size: -
J: TRBJ2-7
CDR3: CSVFIAVDEQYF
DNA: TGCAGCGTTTTCATAGCGGTAGACGAGCAGTACTTC

D: TRBD1
V: TRBV9
size: -
J: TRBJ2-7
CDR3: CASSFGTGEEEQYF
DNA: TGTGCCAGCAGCTTCGGGACAGGGGAGGAAGAGCAGTACTTC

D: TRBD1
V: TRBV5-1
size: -
J: TRBJ2-7
CDR3: CASSTTGTGSDEQYF
DNA: TGCGCCAGCAGCACTACCGGGACAGGGAGCGACGAGCAGTACTTC

D: -
V: TRBV6-1
size: -
J: TRBJ1-5
CDR3: CASSESSGYQPQHF
DNA: TGTGCCAGCAGTGAAAGCTCCGGTTATCAGCCCCAGCATTTT

D: -
V: TRBV2
size: once
J: TRBJ1-5
CDR3: CASSGTAGSAHF
DNA: TGTGCCAGCAGTGGCACCGCGGGGTCAGCGCATTTT

D: -
V: TRBV6-2/TRBV6-3
size: -
J: TRBJ2-5
CDR3: CASSYYGQETQYF
DNA: TGTGCCAGCAGTTACTACGGGCAAGAGACCCAGTACTTC

D: TRBD2
V: TRBV4-1
size: -
J: TRBJ2-7
CDR3: CASSQTGTSDHEQYF
DNA: TGCGCCAGCAGCCAAACCGGGACTAGCGACCACGAGCAGTACTTC

D: -
V: TRBV11-2
size: -
J: TRBJ1-2
CDR3: CASSGASYGYTF
DNA: TGTGCCAGCAGTGGGGCAAGCTATGGCTACACCTTC

D: TRBD2
V: TRBV11-3
size: -
J: TRBJ2-1
CDR3: CASSPGLAADNEQFF
DNA: TGTGCCAGCAGCCCCGGACTAGCGGCTGACAATGAGCAGTTCTTC

D: -
V: TRBV18
size: -
J: TRBJ2-7
CDR3: CASSQGPGTLDGEQYF
DNA: TGTGCCAGCTCACAAGGTCCCGGGACACTGGATGGGGAGCAGTACTTC

D: -
V: TRBV12-5
size: -
J: TRBJ1-1
CDR3: CASGWMLSTGENTEAFF
DNA: TGTGCTAGTGGTTGGATGCTTTCGACAGGAGAGAACACTGAAGCTTTCTTT

D: TRBD2
V: TRBV19
size: -
J: TRBJ2-5
CDR3: CASRSSAGGLETQYF
DNA: TGTGCCAGTAGGTCGTCAGCGGGAGGTTTAGAGACCCAGTACTTC

D: -
V: TRBV28
size: once
J: TRBJ1-2
CDR3: CASSFSKWGTGSYGYTF
DNA: TGTGCCAGCAGTTTCAGTAAGTGGGGAACAGGCAGCTATGGCTACACCTTC

D: TRBD1
V: TRBV9
size: -
J: TRBJ2-7
CDR3: CASSVVDRGQAEQYF
DNA: TGTGCCAGCAGCGTAGTAGACAGGGGGCAAGCCGAGCAGTACTTC

D: -
V: TRBV11-2
size: -
J: TRBJ1-1
CDR3: CASSLGSGQAFF
DNA: TGTGCCAGCAGCTTAGGGTCAGGGCAAGCTTTCTTT

D: -
V: TRBV19
size: few
J: TRBJ1-1
CDR3: CASSFSRAEAFF
DNA: TGTGCCAGTAGTTTCTCAAGAGCTGAAGCTTTCTTT

D: -
V: TRBV6-5
size: -
J: TRBJ2-7
CDR3: CASSPGLISYEQYF
DNA: TGTGCCAGCAGTCCGGGACTGATCTCCTACGAGCAGTACTTC

D: TRBD1
V: TRBV5-6
size: -
J: TRBJ1-3
CDR3: CASRTGSSGNTIYF
DNA: TGTGCCAGTCGGACAGGGAGCTCTGGAAACACCATATATTTT

D: TRBD1
V: TRBV4-1
size: -
J: TRBJ1-1
CDR3: CASSQEATGGGNTEAFF
DNA: TGCGCCAGCAGCCAGGAAGCAACAGGGGGGGGGAACACTGAAGCTTTCTTT

D: TRBD2
V: TRBV5-1
size: once
J: TRBJ2-1
CDR3: CASSLTSGRALTDEQFF
DNA: TGCGCCAGCAGCTTGACTAGCGGGAGGGCTCTAACGGATGAGCAGTTCTTC

D: -
V: TRBV19
size: -
J: TRBJ1-2
CDR3: CASRGSVYVGYTF
DNA: TGTGCCAGTAGGGGCTCAGTCTATGTAGGCTACACCTTC

D: -
V: TRBV11-2
size: -
J: TRBJ2-3
CDR3: CASSFSAGGYTDTQYF
DNA: TGTGCCAGCAGCTTCTCAGCGGGTGGTTACACAGATACGCAGTATTTT

D: TRBD1
V: TRBV19
size: -
J: TRBJ2-7
CDR3: CASSIDRDYEQYF
DNA: TGTGCCAGTAGTATCGACAGGGACTACGAGCAGTACTTC

D: TRBD1
V: TRBV25-1
size: few
J: TRBJ1-2
CDR3: CASRGTGTGGYGYTF
DNA: TGTGCCAGCAGGGGGACCGGGACAGGGGGCTATGGCTACACCTTC

D: TRBD2
V: TRBV9
size: -
J: TRBJ2-1
CDR3: CASSVGPAGENEQFF
DNA: TGTGCCAGCAGCGTAGGACCAGCGGGAGAGAATGAGCAGTTCTTC

D: -
V: TRBV5-6
size: -
J: TRBJ1-1
CDR3: CASSFPDGANTEAFF
DNA: TGTGCCAGCAGCTTCCCCGACGGAGCTAACACTGAAGCTTTCTTT

D: TRBD1
V: TRBV19
size: -
J: TRBJ1-5
CDR3: CASRSPGGQQPQHF
DNA: TGTGCCAGTAGAAGCCCAGGGGGCCAGCAGCCCCAGCATTTT

D: TRBD1
V: TRBV10-1
size: few
J: TRBJ2-1
CDR3: CASSEGGATGGNEQFF
DNA: TGCGCCAGCAGTGAAGGTGGGGCCACAGGGGGCAATGAGCAGTTCTTC

D: TRBD1
V: TRBV3-1/TRBV3-2
size: -
J: TRBJ1-6
CDR3: CASSQNRGNSPLHF
DNA: TGTGCCAGCAGCCAAAACAGGGGAAATTCACCCCTCCACTTT

D: -
V: TRBV6-5
size: -
J: TRBJ1-1
CDR3: CASTQLAGTEAFF
DNA: TGTGCCAGCACCCAATTGGCGGGCACTGAAGCTTTCTTT

D: TRBD1
V: TRBV19
size: -
J: TRBJ2-2
CDR3: CASSPQGVTGELFF
DNA: TGTGCCAGTAGTCCCCAGGGGGTTACCGGGGAGCTGTTTTTT

D: TRBD1
V: TRBV12-3/TRBV12-4
size: -
J: TRBJ2-2
CDR3: CASSYRGSGELFF
DNA: TGTGCCAGCAGTTACAGGGGGAGCGGGGAGCTGTTTTTT

D: -
V: TRBV7-2
size: -
J: TRBJ1-1
CDR3: CASSPSPTGFEAFF
DNA: TGTGCCAGCAGCCCTAGCCCTACGGGGTTTGAAGCTTTCTTT

D: TRBD1
V: TRBV27
size: -
J: TRBJ1-2
CDR3: CASSRTGGLYGYTF
DNA: TGTGCCAGCAGTAGGACAGGGGGCCTCTATGGCTACACCTTC

D: TRBD1
V: TRBV6-5
size: -
J: TRBJ2-2
CDR3: CASSSRGQAHTGELFF
DNA: TGTGCCAGCAGTTCTCGCGGACAGGCGCACACCGGGGAGCTGTTTTTT

D: TRBD1
V: TRBV5-1
size: -
J: TRBJ1-3
CDR3: CASSLDRGGDFSGNTIYF
DNA: TGCGCCAGCAGCTTGGACAGGGGTGGGGATTTCTCTGGAAACACCATATATTTT

D: TRBD2
V: TRBV7-2
size: -
J: TRBJ2-1
CDR3: CASSMTSGSTNEQFF
DNA: TGTGCCAGCAGCATGACTAGCGGGAGTACCAATGAGCAGTTCTTC

D: -
V: TRBV6-5
size: once
J: TRBJ1-5
CDR3: CASRPSPGNQPQHF
DNA: TGTGCCAGCAGGCCCTCGCCAGGAAATCAGCCCCAGCATTTT

D: TRBD1
V: TRBV10-3
size: -
J: TRBJ1-1
CDR3: CAISERTGANTEAFF
DNA: TGTGCCATCAGCGAGAGGACAGGGGCGAACACTGAAGCTTTCTTT

D: -
V: TRBV21-1
size: -
J: TRBJ1-1
CDR3: CASTLDRAATEAFF
DNA: TGTGCCAGCACCCTCGACAGGGCGGCCACTGAAGCTTTCTTT

D: -
V: TRBV9
size: -
J: TRBJ2-3
CDR3: CASSVDAGSRTDTQYF
DNA: TGTGCCAGCAGCGTAGACGCGGGTTCTCGCACAGATACGCAGTATTTT

D: -
V: TRBV28
size: -
J: TRBJ2-1
CDR3: CASSSLTGINEQFF
DNA: TGTGCCAGCAGTTCCCTTACAGGTATCAATGAGCAGTTCTTC

D: TRBD1
V: TRBV28
size: -
J: TRBJ1-6
CDR3: CASIPRDRDNSPLHF
DNA: TGTGCCAGCATCCCCCGGGACAGGGATAATTCACCCCTCCACTTT

D: TRBD1
V: TRBV23-1
size: -
J: TRBJ2-3
CDR3: CASSHATGKPPDTDTQYF
DNA: TGCGCCAGCAGTCATGCGACAGGGAAACCTCCTGACACAGATACGCAGTATTTT

D: -
V: TRBV19
size: once
J: TRBJ1-2
CDR3: CASSTGTTYGYTF
DNA: TGTGCCAGTAGTACCGGGACAACCTATGGCTACACCTTC